Below, 30 T cell receptor beta chains from the same sample are listed, as sequenced in a study of T cell changes during pregnancy in multiple sclerosis. Clones were read by immunoSEQ multiplex PCR, and TCRdb kept only the in-frame ones, dropping some. The sample lists tens of thousands of clones, roughly nine tenths occurring once. Sequencing was performed on CD4+ T cells from peripheral blood mononuclear cells, taken in the first trimester of pregnancy. Receptors were obtained from a female donor with multiple sclerosis, enrolled in a pregnancy study.

The chain joins TRBV9 to TRBJ2-5; perhaps TRBD2 as D (6 bases). V dropped 3 bases and J dropped 3 bases, with 12 bases sitting between them. CDR3 length: 14 residues. Germline CDR1 SGDLS, CDR2 YYNGEE. CDR3: CASSASWGEETQYF. CDR3 DNA sequence: TGTGCCAGCAGCGCGTCCTGGGGGGAAGAGACCCAGTACTTC.

The rearrangement joins TRBV7-2 to TRBJ1-2, with D unresolved. The CDR3 has 15 residues. The V and J ends lost 1 base and 5 bases respectively, with 14 bases between them. The germline CDR1 and CDR2 sequences are SGHTA and FQGNSA. The CDR3 spells CASSLVVQLSYGYTF. For the CDR3, the DNA is TGTGCCAGCAGCTTAGTTGTCCAACTAAGTTATGGCTACACCTTC.

The chain uses TRBV27 and TRBJ1-6, with 10 nucleotides matching TRBD1. Unmatched junction bases numbered 3, after V lost 4 bases and J lost 3 bases. The germline V gene encodes CDR1 MNHEY and CDR2 SMNVEV (reference sequence). The CDR3 length is 16 residues. The CDR3 DNA reads as TGTGCCAGCAGTTCCTGGACAGGGGGCTATAATTCACCCCTCCACTTT. Protein product: CASSSWTGGYNSPLHF.

The chain has TRBV7-6 and TRBJ1-6; 8 positions agree with TRBD1. This CDR3 is built from 15 residues. J was trimmed by 7 bases and V by 4 bases; bases with no gene match: 6. The germline V gene has CDR1 SGHVS and CDR2 FNYEAQ. DNA for the CDR3: TGTGCCAGCAGCTCCGGACAGGGTGGGAATTCACCCCTCCACTTT. This gives the protein CASSSGQGGNSPLHF.

The J gene is TRBJ1-2, the V gene TRBV7-2; D remains unclear. Germline V lookup: CDR1 SGHTA, CDR2 FQGNSA. V was cut by 5 bases and J by 4 bases, with 20 bases left in between. The CDR3 covers 16 residues. The CDR3: CASSLPRGAGSYGYTF. The DNA for the CDR3 is TGTGCCAGCAGCCTACCCCGAGGTGCGGGGAGCTATGGCTACACCTTC. The whole variable domain, remainder taken from reference TRBV7-2 and TRBJ1-2, is GAGVSQSPSNKVTEKGKDVELRCDPISGHTALYWYRQSLGQGLEFLIYFQGNSAPDKSGLPSDRFSAERTGGSVSTLTIQRTQQEDSAVYLCASSLPRGAGSYGYTFGSGTRLTVV.

The chain uses TRBV20-1 and TRBJ1-2; TRBD1 matches at 7 bases. The CDR3 runs to 10 residues. Germline V lookup: CDR1 DFQATT, CDR2 SNEGSKA (reference sequence). J was trimmed by 8 bases and V by 6 bases; bases with no gene match: 3. DNA of the CDR3: TGCAGTGCCACAGGGGACGGCTACACCTTC. Its protein product is CSATGDGYTF.

This chain links TRBV15 with TRBJ2-5, with 7 bases aligning to TRBD2. The CDR3 consists of 13 residues. V was pared by 3 bases and J by 2 bases, with 0 bases of the junction left unmatched. Per germline, CDR1 LNHNV and CDR2 YYDKDF (reference sequence). Here the CDR3 reads CATSSGGQETQYF. The CDR3 bases are TGTGCCACCAGCAGCGGGGGGCAAGAGACCCAGTACTTC.

The chain joins TRBV18 to TRBJ2-1; TRBD1 matches 7 bases. Per the germline V gene, CDR1 is KGHSH and CDR2 is LQKENI. With 6 bases clipped from V and 0 bases from J, the junction kept 5 bases outside the gene matches. This CDR3 has 15 residues. The CDR3 is CASSRDSSSYNEQFF. Written as DNA, the CDR3 is TGTGCCAGCTCGAGGGACAGCAGCTCCTACAATGAGCAGTTCTTC.

DNA of the CDR3: TGTGCCAGCAGCGTGGAGGGGATAGCTAACTATGGCTACACCTTC. Translating gives CASSVEGIANYGYTF. V usage is TRBV9 and J usage is TRBJ1-2; D perhaps matches TRBD1 (5 bases). Germline-derived CDR1 and CDR2 are SGDLS and YYNGEE. The CDR3 length is 15 residues. V lost 2 bases to trimming and J lost 0 bases, with 11 bases between them.

V and J are TRBV12-2 and TRBJ1-2. TRBV12-2 counts as a pseudogene. This CDR3 is built from 10 residues. CDR3 nucleotide sequence: TGTGCAAGTCGCTCGGGTGGCTACACCTTC. As protein: CASRSGGYTF.

The chain has TRBV7-2 and TRBJ2-5, with D maybe TRBD2 (5 bases). CDR3 length equals 17 residues. Germline V gene data show CDR1 as SGHTA and CDR2 as FQGNSA. The germline V and J ends were trimmed by 1 base and 5 bases, with 20 bases remaining between them. The DNA for the CDR3 is TGTGCCAGCAGCTTAGGCCCTGTGGGGTCACCGGGGGAGACCCAGTACTTC. Residues: CASSLGPVGSPGETQYF.

This chain links TRBV6-1 with TRBJ1-1; D not resolved. V was cut by 2 bases and J by 5 bases, with 12 bases left in between. Per germline, CDR1 MNHNS and CDR2 SASEGT. The length of the CDR3 is 14 residues. DNA for the CDR3: TGTGCCAGCAGTGAAAGCGCCGAGAGGACTGAAGCTTTCTTT. It encodes CASSESAERTEAFF.

The chain links TRBV4-3 to TRBJ2-3; 9 nucleotides agree with TRBD1. CDR1 is LGHNA and CDR2 is YSLEER in the germline V gene. J gave up 4 bases and V 4 bases, and 12 bases lay outside the gene matches. This CDR3 is 17 amino acids long. The CDR3 sequence: CASSLMSGQGVSDTQYF. The CDR3 bases are TGCGCCAGCAGCCTGATGTCGGGACAGGGTGTATCAGATACGCAGTATTTT.

The rearrangement links TRBV6-5 to TRBJ2-7; 9 bases line up with TRBD2. Unmatched junction bases numbered 4, after V lost 2 bases and J lost 2 bases. There are 15 residues in the CDR3. In germline, CDR1 is MNHEY, CDR2 SVGAGI. This CDR3 reads CASSYSPSGAYEQYF. In nucleotides, the CDR3 is TGTGCCAGCAGTTACAGCCCTAGCGGGGCCTACGAGCAGTACTTC.

The V and J genes are TRBV18 and TRBJ1-5, with 7 bases matching TRBD1. This CDR3 has 15 amino acids. Germline V CDR1 and CDR2: KGHSH, LQKENI. Trimming cost V 8 bases and J 0 bases; bases outside gene matches: 7. The CDR3 coding sequence is TGTGCCAGCACCCCTGACAGGGCTAGCAATCAGCCCCAGCATTTT. Its protein product is CASTPDRASNQPQHF.

The rearrangement uses TRBV11-3 and TRBJ1-2, with D tentatively TRBD1 (5 bases). The CDR3 spans 14 residues. V was shortened by 3 bases and J by 4 bases, with 12 bases between the two germline ends. Germline CDR1 reads SGHNT; CDR2 reads YENEEA. The CDR3 sequence is CASSFRTQGYGYTF. CDR3 DNA sequence: TGTGCCAGCAGCTTTCGGACCCAGGGCTATGGCTACACCTTC.

The chain links TRBV19 to TRBJ1-5, with D maybe TRBD1 (6 bases). The germline V gene encodes CDR1 LNHDA and CDR2 SQIVND (reference sequence). V was cut by 3 bases and J by 5 bases, with 11 bases left in between. The CDR3 extends over 14 amino acids. The CDR3 nucleotides read TGTGCCAGTAGTATTCAGGGGACGTATCAGCCCCAGCATTTT. It translates to CASSIQGTYQPQHF.

This chain links TRBV6-4 with TRBJ2-3, with 11 bases fitting TRBD2. V dropped 3 bases and J dropped 2; count of bases not matched to a gene: 4. The germline V gene has CDR1 MRHNA and CDR2 SNTAGT. The CDR3 contains 16 residues. CDR3 loop: CASSEASGGFTDTQYF. The DNA of the CDR3 is TGTGCCAGCAGTGAGGCTAGCGGGGGGTTCACAGATACGCAGTATTTT.

The chain recombines TRBV29-1 with TRBJ2-3; D is perhaps TRBD2 (7 bases). The germline V gene encodes CDR1 SQVTM and CDR2 ANQGSEA. The CDR3 runs 12 residues. The CDR3 here is CSGGGFTDTQYF. DNA for the CDR3: TGCAGTGGCGGGGGCTTCACAGATACGCAGTATTTT.

The rearrangement uses TRBV4-2 and TRBJ2-1; D perhaps matches TRBD2 (6 bases). V was cut by 4 bases and J by 4 bases, with 14 bases left in between. Per germline, CDR1 LGHNA and CDR2 YNFKEQ. CDR3 length: 15 residues. The CDR3: CASSPGGMGYNEQFF. CDR3 nucleotides: TGTGCCAGCAGCCCCGGAGGGATGGGTTACAATGAGCAGTTCTTC.

The CDR3 nucleotides are TGTGCCAGCAGCCTACAGACAGGGAGCGGTGAAAAACTGTTTTTT. This sequence encodes CASSLQTGSGEKLFF. V is TRBV5-4 and J is TRBJ1-4, with TRBD1 matching 7 bases. V shed 4 bases, J shed 7 bases, and the junction held 10 bases outside the gene matches. Germline-derived CDR1 and CDR2 are SGHNT and YYREEE (reference sequence). The CDR3 spans 15 residues.

The chain joins TRBV9 to TRBJ1-1, with a possible D match to TRBD1 (6 bases). V was cut by 2 bases and J by 1 base, with 12 bases left in between. Germline values: CDR1 SGDLS, CDR2 YYNGEE. There are 15 residues in the CDR3. For the CDR3, the DNA is TGTGCCAGCAGCGTCTTACAGGGAACGAACACTGAAGCTTTCTTT. Protein: CASSVLQGTNTEAFF.

This clone was counted between two and nine times. The chain uses TRBV6-4 and TRBJ1-2, with TRBD1 identical over 10 bases. This CDR3 is built from 13 residues. From germline, CDR1 is MRHNA and CDR2 SNTAGT. V shed 5 bases and J 8 bases; nucleotides not matched to a gene: 5. CDR3 region: CASSRQGAGGYTF. CDR3 sequence (DNA): TGTGCCAGCAGTAGACAGGGGGCAGGAGGCTACACCTTC.

The sample holds a few counts of this clone. This rearrangement joins TRBV7-2 to TRBJ1-4; D is possibly TRBD1 (5 bases). The germline gives CDR1 SGHTA, CDR2 FQGNSA. Trimming took off 1 base at V and 9 bases at J, with 12 bases between the two ends. The CDR3 sequence is 14 residues long. The CDR3 loop is CASSLGGAQKKLFF. Here the CDR3 DNA reads TGTGCCAGCAGCTTAGGGGGCGCCCAAAAAAAACTGTTTTTT.

The chain joins TRBV7-2 to TRBJ2-5; 12 bases agree with TRBD2. The CDR3 loop spans 16 amino acids. Germline V gene data show CDR1 as SGHTA and CDR2 as FQGNSA. Trimming took 5 bases from V and 5 from J; bases not matched to a gene: 9. The CDR3 DNA is TGTGCCAGCAGCGCCAACCTAGCGGGGGGGTTGGAGACCCAGTACTTC. It translates to CASSANLAGGLETQYF.

This clone was counted once. V and J are TRBV10-2 and TRBJ1-4; 8 bases line up with TRBD1. V dropped 7 bases and J dropped 4; count of bases not matched to a gene: 8. Germline CDR1 is WSHSY and CDR2 is SAAADI. CDR3 size: 15 residues. DNA of the CDR3: TGCGCCAGCATGCCGGACAGGGCTAATAATGAAAAACTGTTTTTT. Protein sequence: CASMPDRANNEKLFF.

This rearrangement joins TRBV5-1 to TRBJ2-1; 11 positions match TRBD2. V shed 3 bases, J shed 0 bases, and the junction held 2 bases outside the gene matches. The CDR3 covers 16 residues. From germline, CDR1 is SGHRS and CDR2 YFSETQ. CDR3 coding DNA: TGCGCCAGCAGCTCCCTAGCGGGGGGCTCCTACAATGAGCAGTTCTTC. It is translated as CASSSLAGGSYNEQFF.

CDR3 residues: CASSSPDLDTAEAFF. CDR3 nucleotides: TGTGCCAGCAGTTCCCCCGATTTGGACACTGCTGAAGCTTTCTTT. V gene TRBV6-6 combines with J gene TRBJ1-1; D perhaps matches TRBD1 (5 bases). Germline CDR1 is MNHNY and CDR2 is SVGAGI (reference sequence). The V end lost 4 bases, the J end lost 6 bases, and 18 bases lay between the germline ends. The CDR3 length is 15 residues.

The chain has TRBV6-5 and TRBJ1-5; D is uncertain. V lost 6 bases, J lost 4 bases, and 13 bases lay in between. Germline V gene data show CDR1 as MNHEY and CDR2 as SVGAGI. The CDR3 extends over 14 amino acids. The CDR3 coding sequence is TGTGCCAGCAGCCTAGGAGGGTCAAATCAGCCCCAGCATTTT. As protein: CASSLGGSNQPQHF.

This sequence joins TRBV7-2 and TRBJ2-7; 9 bases agree with TRBD1. V lost 5 bases to trimming and J lost 6 bases; unmatched junction nucleotides: 11. Germline values: CDR1 SGHTA, CDR2 FQGNSA. The CDR3 consists of 15 residues. The CDR3 here is CASSPIGTGRGEQYF. The CDR3 nucleotides are TGTGCCAGCAGCCCCATAGGGACAGGGAGAGGCGAGCAGTACTTC.